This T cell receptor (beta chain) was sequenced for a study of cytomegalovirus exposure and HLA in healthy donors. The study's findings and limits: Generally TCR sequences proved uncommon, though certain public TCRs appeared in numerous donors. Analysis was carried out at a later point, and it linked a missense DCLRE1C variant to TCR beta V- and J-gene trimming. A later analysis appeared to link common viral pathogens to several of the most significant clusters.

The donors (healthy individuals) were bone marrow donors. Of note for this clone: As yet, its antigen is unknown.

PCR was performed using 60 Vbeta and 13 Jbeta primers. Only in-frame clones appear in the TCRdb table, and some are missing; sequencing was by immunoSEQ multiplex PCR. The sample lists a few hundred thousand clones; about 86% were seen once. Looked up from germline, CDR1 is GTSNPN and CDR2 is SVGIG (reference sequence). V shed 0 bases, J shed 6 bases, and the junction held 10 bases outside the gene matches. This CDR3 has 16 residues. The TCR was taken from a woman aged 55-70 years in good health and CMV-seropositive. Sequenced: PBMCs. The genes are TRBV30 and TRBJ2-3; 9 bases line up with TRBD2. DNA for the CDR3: TGTGCCTGGAGTGTCTCGAGCGGGAGGAGGGTGGATACGCAGTATTTT. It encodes CAWSVSSGRRVDTQYF.